The entry below gives a single T cell receptor (beta chain) sequence along with its context. The antigen remains unidentified. This record comes from a study of cytomegalovirus exposure and HLA in healthy donors. Study information: Genotyping showed around four fifths of roughly 390 donors falling in the Caucasian-associated ancestry cluster.

The CDR3 totals 17 residues. With 4 bases removed from V and 1 base from J, the gap between germline ends came to 17 bases. Study findings and constraints: 164 TCR beta chains were listed as cytomegalovirus-associated. A later analysis showed that HLA-associated TCR beta chains had undergone more clonal expansion than equally common others. Per published accounts, TCR beta sequences correctly predicted the HLA-A and HLA-B alleles of most subjects.

In the PCR, 60 Vbeta and 13 Jbeta primers were used. Some clones are missing from TCRdb's copy, which holds only in-frame ones; the method was immunoSEQ multiplex PCR. The sample includes approximately 76,000 clones, roughly two thirds seen only once; the top ten take approximately 16%. The chain combines TRBV23-1 with TRBJ2-1, with D possibly TRBD2 on 5 matching bases. TRBV23-1 is an ORF, with its function uncertain. This clonotype originated in a middle-aged woman in good health and CMV-seropositive. Material for sequencing was PBMCs. The CDR3 is CASSPTRTVRSYNEQFF. In nucleotides, the CDR3 is TGCGCCAGCAGTCCTACACGGACTGTCAGGTCCTACAATGAGCAGTTCTTC.